This entry lists 24 T cell receptor beta chains sequenced from one sample in a study of blood T cell repertoires in COVID-19. Profiling relied on immunoSEQ multiplex PCR, and the TCRdb table lists in-frame clones only, not all of them. The repertoire holds under 350,000 clones, with roughly 89% as singletons. What was sequenced was peripheral blood. These receptors all come from a man in his forties with acute or convalescent COVID-19.

V usage is TRBV12-3 or TRBV12-4 and J usage is TRBJ2-7; D perhaps matches TRBD1 (5 bases). This CDR3 has 13 residues. Between the trimmed V and J ends, which lost 7 bases and 5 bases, there was a span of 15 bases. CDR3 amino acids: CASTRAPIDEQYF. CDR3 coding DNA: TGTGCCAGCACCAGGGCGCCCATTGACGAGCAGTACTTC.

This rearrangement joins TRBV5-1 to TRBJ2-7; 10 positions match TRBD1. This CDR3 comprises 14 residues. Germline lookup yields CDR1 SGHRS and CDR2 YFSETQ. Losses at the gene ends were 4 bases for V and 3 bases for J; bases not matched to a gene: 4. The CDR3 DNA reads TGCGCCAGCAGCGCCGGACAGGGGGGCTACGAGCAGTACTTC. Translation: CASSAGQGGYEQYF.

The chain has TRBV10-2 and TRBJ1-2, with a possible D match to TRBD1 (6 bases). The V gene lost 7 bases and the J gene lost 5 bases, with 14 bases spanning the gap. The germline gives CDR1 WSHSY, CDR2 SAAADI. The CDR3 is 13 residues long. CDR3 sequence (DNA): TGCGCCAGCACCACAGGGCCTAGGTATGGCTACACCTTC. It specifies CASTTGPRYGYTF.

The J gene is TRBJ2-1, the V gene TRBV5-1; TRBD1 matches 11 bases. The trim removed 4 bases at V and 7 bases at J, leaving 10 bases unmatched. The CDR3 spans 16 residues. Germline V CDR1 and CDR2: SGHRS, YFSETQ. The CDR3 sequence is CASSQQIGTGGNEQFF. For the CDR3, the DNA is TGCGCCAGCAGCCAACAAATCGGGACAGGGGGTAATGAGCAGTTCTTC.

The gene calls are TRBV7-2 and TRBJ1-2; TRBD1 might be the D (5 bases). Trimming removed 1 base from V and 5 bases from J, with 14 bases in between. Germline CDR1 and CDR2: SGHTA and FQGNSA. The CDR3 loop spans 15 amino acids. The CDR3 reads CASSLGGDARYGYTF. In nucleotides, the CDR3 is TGTGCCAGCAGCTTAGGGGGGGACGCCAGATATGGCTACACCTTC.

This clone has a handful of counts. The chain employs TRBV30 and TRBJ2-3; D may be TRBD2 (5 bases). Trimming removed 0 bases from V and 6 bases from J, with 7 bases in between. The germline V gene has CDR1 GTSNPN and CDR2 SVGIG (reference sequence). The CDR3 sequence is 12 residues long. The CDR3 loop is CAWSVTGDTQYF. CDR3 in DNA: TGTGCCTGGAGTGTAACGGGGGATACGCAGTATTTT.

The V gene is TRBV30, the J gene TRBJ2-7; tentative D call: TRBD2 (5 bases). Trimming shortened V by 2 bases and J by 1 base, and 12 bases separated the two germline ends. The CDR3 has 14 amino acids. CDR1 and CDR2 (germline): GTSNPN, SVGIG (reference sequence). CDR3 sequence (DNA): TGTGCCTGGAGTCGCAGAGGGTGGTCCTACGAGCAGTACTTC. The encoded protein is CAWSRRGWSYEQYF.

This clone was observed a single time. V and J are TRBV19 and TRBJ1-2; a possible D gene is TRBD1 (6 bases). CDR3 size: 15 residues. Germline values: CDR1 LNHDA, CDR2 SQIVND (reference sequence). The V gene lost 0 bases and the J gene lost 6 bases, with 14 bases spanning the gap. CDR3 sequence reads: CASSIDAGANNGYTF. The CDR3 DNA reads as TGTGCCAGTAGTATAGATGCGGGGGCAAATAATGGCTACACCTTC.

The chain is built from TRBV7-8 and TRBJ2-5, with D maybe TRBD1 (6 bases). The ends were cut back, 5 bases at V and 7 bases at J, with 17 bases in the middle. This CDR3 comprises 14 residues. Germline V gives CDR1 SGHVS, CDR2 FQNEAQ. CDR3: CASSTDRLGGTQYF. Written as DNA, the CDR3 is TGTGCCAGCAGCACCGACAGATTAGGGGGGACCCAGTACTTC.

In nucleotides, the CDR3 is TGTGCCAGCAGCTTAGTTCGGGGTGAGCAGTTCTTC. This codes for CASSLVRGEQFF. The chain carries TRBV11-1 and TRBJ2-1, with TRBD2 as a possible D gene (5 bases). Trimming shortened V by 1 base and J by 9 bases, and 7 bases separated the two germline ends. In germline, CDR1 is SGHAT, CDR2 FQDESV (reference sequence). The CDR3 is made up of 12 amino acids.

The count of this clone is one. This chain connects TRBV30 to TRBJ2-7, with D maybe TRBD2 (5 bases). Germline values: CDR1 GTSNPN, CDR2 SVGIG (reference sequence). V dropped 0 bases and J dropped 1 base, with 10 bases sitting between them. The CDR3 length is 14 residues. The CDR3 sequence is CAWSVRSGSYEQYF. CDR3 DNA sequence: TGTGCCTGGAGTGTACGTTCGGGATCCTACGAGCAGTACTTC.

The rearrangement links TRBV10-3 to TRBJ2-2, with TRBD1 matching over 9 bases. This CDR3 contains 12 residues. Germline V gives CDR1 ENHRY, CDR2 SYGVKD. V gave up 7 bases and J gave up 8 bases; unmatched junction bases: 2. The CDR3 loop is CAITGTGGELFF. The CDR3 DNA sequence: TGTGCCATCACTGGGACAGGGGGGGAGCTGTTTTTT.

The genes are TRBV6-5 and TRBJ1-1, with a possible D match to TRBD1 (6 bases). The CDR3 is 13 residues long. The germline V and J ends were trimmed by 8 bases and 4 bases, with 14 bases remaining between them. CDR1 and CDR2 (germline): MNHEY, SVGAGI. The CDR3 sequence: CASLRDTGTEAFF. CDR3 nucleotides: TGTGCCAGCCTTAGGGACACTGGCACTGAAGCTTTCTTT.

The chain employs TRBV27 and TRBJ2-1; TRBD2 might be the D (5 bases). Per the germline V gene, CDR1 is MNHEY and CDR2 is SMNVEV (reference sequence). Trimming stripped 3 bases from V and 7 bases from J, with 7 bases between. The CDR3 is 12 amino acids. For the CDR3, the DNA is TGTGCCAGCAGTTTTCCGGGGAATGAGCAGTTCTTC. This codes for CASSFPGNEQFF.

The chain carries TRBV7-9 and TRBJ1-3, with D perhaps matching TRBD1 (6 bases). V lost 5 bases to trimming and J lost 0 bases, with 14 bases between them. The CDR3 totals 16 residues. Germline V gene lookup returns CDR1 SEHNR and CDR2 FQNEAQ (reference sequence). Here the CDR3 reads CASSPAGQTSGNTIYF. The CDR3 DNA follows: TGTGCCAGCAGCCCAGCCGGACAGACCTCTGGAAACACCATATATTTT. Full variable domain (remainder filled in from reference TRBV7-9 and TRBJ1-3): DTGVSQNPRHKITKRGQNVTFRCDPISEHNRLYWYRQTLGQGPEFLTYFQNEAQLEKSRLLSDRFSAERPKGSFSTLEIQRTEQGDSAMYLCASSPAGQTSGNTIYFGEGSWLTVV.

This sequence joins TRBV3-1 (or the pseudogene TRBV3-2) and TRBJ1-2; 10 bases agree with TRBD1. The germline gives CDR1 LGHDT, CDR2 YNNKEL (reference sequence). V was pared by 5 bases and J by 5 bases, with 8 bases of the junction left unmatched. The CDR3 spans 15 residues. This CDR3 reads CASSIRTGGSYGYTF. CDR3 DNA: TGTGCCAGCAGCATTAGGACAGGGGGAAGTTATGGCTACACCTTC.

The V and J genes are TRBV7-9 and TRBJ2-7, with D perhaps TRBD2 (5 bases). V was trimmed by 5 bases and J by 2 bases, leaving 13 bases between them. The CDR3 is 14 residues long. CDR1 is SEHNR and CDR2 is FQNEAQ in the germline V gene (reference sequence). CDR3 DNA: TGTGCCAGCAGCGGACTGGACGGGGCCTACGAGCAGTACTTC. Its translation is CASSGLDGAYEQYF.

The V call is TRBV6-5, the J call TRBJ1-2; perhaps TRBD1 as D (5 bases). Trimming took off 5 bases at V and 6 bases at J, with 16 bases between the two ends. Germline V gene data show CDR1 as MNHEY and CDR2 as SVGAGI. CDR3 length: 14 residues. CDR3 sequence reads: CASSRGGGVDGYTF. The CDR3 DNA reads TGTGCCAGCAGTCGGGGGGGAGGAGTGGATGGCTACACCTTC.

The genes are TRBV6-4 and TRBJ1-2; D may be TRBD1 (6 bases). V was pared by 9 bases and J by 2 bases, with 22 bases between. CDR1 and CDR2 from the germline V gene are MRHNA and SNTAGT. The CDR3 totals 16 residues. In nucleotides, the CDR3 is TGTGCCAGTCAACTAGGGGGGGAGGCGGAAAACTATGGCTACACCTTC. Translated: CASQLGGEAENYGYTF.

J is TRBJ2-6 and V is TRBV24-1; tentatively, D is TRBD2 (6 bases). Germline values: CDR1 KGHDR, CDR2 SFDVKD. The CDR3 extends over 16 amino acids. Trimming removed 5 bases at V and 4 bases at J, with 14 bases between. The CDR3: CATSAAGFAGANVLTF. The CDR3 region has the DNA TGTGCCACCAGTGCTGCGGGGTTCGCCGGGGCCAACGTCCTGACTTTC.

The rearrangement joins TRBV27 to TRBJ1-5; TRBD1 matches at 10 bases. The germline gives CDR1 MNHEY, CDR2 SMNVEV (reference sequence). V shed 8 bases, J shed 6 bases, and the junction held 7 bases outside the gene matches. The CDR3 runs 14 residues. Written as DNA, the CDR3 is TGTGCCAGCGCGACAGGGGGCGCGAGTCAGCCCCAGCATTTT. Protein product: CASATGGASQPQHF.

The rearrangement links TRBV3-1 (or the pseudogene TRBV3-2) to TRBJ1-5; weak D call: TRBD1 (5 bases). CDR1 is LGHDT and CDR2 is YNNKEL in the germline V gene (reference sequence). Trimming removed 1 base from V and 9 bases from J, with 7 bases in between. This CDR3 has 12 residues. The CDR3 region is CASSQVGGPQHF. The CDR3, as DNA: TGTGCCAGCAGCCAAGTGGGGGGGCCCCAGCATTTT.

The rearrangement joins TRBV12-5 to TRBJ2-7, with D perhaps matching TRBD2 (5 bases). V lost 6 bases, J lost 3 bases, and 15 bases lay in between. There are 14 residues in the CDR3. CDR1 LGHNT and CDR2 FRNRAP come from the germline V gene. The CDR3 coding sequence is TGTGCTAGTGGCCGCCTGGGCGGACTCTACGAGCAGTACTTC. The encoded protein is CASGRLGGLYEQYF.

V usage is TRBV18 and J usage is TRBJ1-4, with D unclear. This CDR3 has 15 residues. Germline loops: CDR1 KGHSH, CDR2 LQKENI. Trimming pared 6 bases from V and 4 bases from J, leaving 15 bases between. This CDR3 is CASSAPERVNEKLFF. CDR3 coding DNA: TGTGCCAGCTCTGCCCCGGAGAGGGTTAATGAAAAACTGTTTTTT.